The source of this T cell receptor beta chain is a study of CD8+CD57+ T cells in acquired aplastic anemia. Study-level results: Overlap between patients and controls comprised 25 to 30 CD8+ CDR3 sequences. The study found no significant CD8+ Simpson's diversity difference between patients and controls.

Germline V gives CDR1 DFQATT, CDR2 SNEGSKA (reference sequence). This CDR3 comprises 14 residues. V lost 5 bases, J lost 5 bases, and 18 bases lay in between. Many counts were recorded for this clonotype. The antigen remains unidentified. The use of genomic DNA as template underpinned the TCR beta VDJ and CDR3 profiling. One entry per CDR3 protein, called by TCRdb with MiXCR from the reads. The data hold 200,000 to 250,000 distinct CDR3 sequences, with roughly 53% observed a single time. Before being chosen for sequencing, patients had shown CD8+CD57+ cell expansion by flow cytometry. Patients were untreated when blood was sampled.

The gene calls are TRBV20-1 and TRBJ2-5; the D gene could be TRBD1 or TRBD2 (6 bases each). Input material: sorted CD4+, CD8+, or CD8+CD57+ T cells (not recorded which) from PBMCs. This clonotype was sampled from a human donor with aplastic anemia. The CDR3 sequence is CSASSVRGMETQYF. The CDR3 bases are TGCAGTGCTTCTAGCGTGAGGGGGATGGAGACCCAGTACTTC.